This TCR beta chain was sequenced in a study of radiotherapy plus CTLA-4 blockade in lung cancer (dated by TCRdb to 2017 to 2018). Regarding the research as a whole: Objective responses occurred in more than 15% of enrolled patients, and around 29% achieved disease control.

Library prep was done by the immunoSEQ multiplex PCR assay. The source is immuneACCESS, and TCRdb retained only in-frame sequences with V and J called. Part of the clones is not carried over; for the studies checked, unresolved V genes explain less than half of this, and the remainder is unexplained. This sample gives 30,000 to 40,000 clones in total; about 69% of them show up just once. 13% to 15% of the sample goes to the ten largest clones. The full study reports these points: The strongest predictors of response, as reported, were early dynamic changes in blood T cell clones along with a rise in serum interferon-beta after radiation. TCR clones derived from tumors expanded in peripheral blood after treatment with radiotherapy and ipilimumab.

In this study, focal radiation therapy paired with CTLA-4 blockade (ipilimumab) was tested in patients who had chemo-refractory metastatic non-small-cell lung cancer. Ends trimmed: V by 4 bases, J by 2 bases; bases unmatched to a gene: 11. CDR1 and CDR2 were assigned from the germline V gene as SGHTS and YDEGEE. CDR3 length: 17 amino acids, cysteine to phenylalanine. CDR3 DNA only is kept here, 51 bases in frame from base 1. About this clone itself: Its antigen is currently not known. The input lacks base qualities; no much larger clone sits a single base away.

The sequencing used peripheral blood, collected from a patient treated with radiotherapy plus ipilimumab. The chain couples TRBV5-8 to TRBJ2-5; 10 junctional bases match TRBD2. The clonotype comes from a human donor with non-small cell lung cancer that progressed on radiotherapy plus ipilimumab. The CDR3: CASSDWSGTSAQETQYF. At the DNA level, the sequence is TGTGCCAGCAGCGACTGGTCCGGGACTAGCGCTCAAGAGACCCAGTACTTC. The reference TRBV5-8 and TRBJ2-5 proteins fill in what lies around the CDR3, so the full variable domain reads EAGVTQSPTHLIKTRGQQATLRCSPISGHTSVYWYQQALGLGLQFLLWYDEGEERNRGNFPPRFSGRQFPNYSSELNVNALELEDSALYLCASSDWSGTSAQETQYFGPGTRLLVL.